This note documents a single T cell receptor beta chain sequence. This entry comes from a study of blood T cells in healthy people across ages. Primed by a sample-barcoded 5' primer and a J-beta primer mix, a second PCR proceeded for 7 to 11 cycles. MiXCR was run by TCRdb on the 5' RACE reads, yielding one entry per CDR3 protein. Of around 1.1 million distinct CDR3 sequences in the sample, around two fifths were seen once. Trimming cost V 5 bases and J 3 bases; bases outside gene matches: 10. Germline CDR1 is SEHNR and CDR2 is FQNEAQ (reference sequence). The CDR3 is 18 amino acids. J is TRBJ2-3 and V is TRBV7-9, with 14 bases fitting TRBD2. The clonotype was recovered from a man younger than 35 in good health. Sequencing was done on a sample of blood. This chain's CDR3 is CASSPPPGLAGETDTQYF. CDR3 bases: TGTGCCAGCAGCCCGCCCCCGGGACTAGCGGGGGAAACAGATACGCAGTATTTT.